These 24 T cell receptor beta chains originate from one sample sequenced in a study of blood T cell repertoires in COVID-19. Sequencing was performed with immunoSEQ multiplex PCR; in TCRdb, only in-frame clones are kept and a portion is missing. The data hold under 200,000 clones, with approximately 82% observed a single time. The sample was PBMCs or T cells enriched from blood (not recorded which). The source of these receptors is a woman in her fifties or sixties with acute COVID-19.

The table lists this clone with a count of one. The CDR3 here is CASSPTGIFGYTF. The DNA of the CDR3 is TGTGCCAGCAGCCCAACAGGGATTTTCGGCTACACCTTC. The rearrangement joins TRBV3-1 (or the pseudogene TRBV3-2) to TRBJ1-2; a weak D match, TRBD1 (6 bases). The CDR3 is 13 amino acids. Germline CDR1 is LGHDT and CDR2 is YNNKEL (reference sequence). The V end lost 4 bases, the J end lost 8 bases, and 14 bases lay between the germline ends.

The chain has TRBV29-1 and TRBJ2-7; D is possibly TRBD1 (5 bases). V was pared by 4 bases and J by 4 bases, with 17 bases between. CDR1 is SQVTM and CDR2 is ANQGSEA in the germline V gene. This CDR3 comprises 14 residues. CDR3 region: CSVGLKGLRYEQYF. In DNA form, the CDR3 reads TGCAGCGTTGGGTTGAAGGGGCTGAGGTACGAGCAGTACTTC.

The V call is TRBV12-5, the J call TRBJ1-5; the match to TRBD1 covers 7 bases. V was clipped by 6 bases and J by 2 bases; unmatched bases: 4. Looked up from germline, CDR1 is LGHNT and CDR2 is FRNRAP. CDR3 length: 14 residues. The CDR3, as DNA: TGTGCTAGTGGCCCCGGGACAGGCAATCAGCCCCAGCATTTT. It translates to CASGPGTGNQPQHF. Complete variable domain (other parts from reference TRBV12-5 and TRBJ1-5): DARVTQTPRHKVTEMGQEVTMRCQPILGHNTVFWYRQTMMQGLELLAYFRNRAPLDDSGMPKDRFSAEMPDATLATLKIQPSEPRDSAVYFCASGPGTGNQPQHFGDGTRLSIL.

Remarks on this clone: Other DNA sequences of this sample code for an identical CDR3. The V gene is TRBV4-1, the J gene TRBJ2-1, with 7 bases fitting TRBD2. J lost 2 bases, V lost 0 bases, and 4 bases had no gene match. Germline values: CDR1 MGHRA, CDR2 YSYEKL. This CDR3 contains 16 residues. Here the CDR3 DNA reads TGCGCCAGCAGCCAAGATCCCGGGGGGACCTACAATGAGCAGTTCTTC. As protein: CASSQDPGGTYNEQFF.

The CDR3: CASSVALAGVLDTQYF. The CDR3 nucleotides are TGTGCCAGCAGCGTAGCACTAGCGGGAGTTCTAGATACGCAGTATTTT. The chain has TRBV9 and TRBJ2-3; 11 bases match TRBD2. Germline assignment: CDR1 SGDLS and CDR2 YYNGEE. This CDR3 comprises 16 residues. V lost 0 bases, J lost 5 bases, and 5 bases stayed unmatched. Drawing the rest from reference TRBV9 and TRBJ2-3, the complete variable domain is DSGVTQTPKHLITATGQRVTLRCSPRSGDLSVYWYQQSLDQGLQFLIQYYNGEERAKGNILERFSAQQFPDLHSELNLSSLELGDSALYFCASSVALAGVLDTQYFGPGTRLTVL.

This clone was seen a few times. V usage is TRBV9 and J usage is TRBJ2-2; 9 nucleotides agree with TRBD2. CDR1 is SGDLS, CDR2 YYNGEE, per germline. This CDR3 spans 17 amino acids. With V trimmed by 4 bases and J by 9 bases, 16 bases remained unmatched. CDR3: CASSPPRGGGAGWELFF. The CDR3 nucleotides read TGTGCCAGCAGCCCGCCTAGGGGCGGGGGGGCCGGATGGGAGCTGTTTTTT.

The chain joins TRBV15 to TRBJ1-3, with 7 bases that match TRBD1. CDR1 is LNHNV and CDR2 is YYDKDF in the germline V gene (reference sequence). V lost 9 bases, J lost 1 base, and 3 bases stayed unmatched. CDR3 length equals 13 residues. DNA for the CDR3: TGTGCCACTGAACAGGGGTCTGGAAACACCATATATTTT. Translating it yields CATEQGSGNTIYF.

V and J are TRBV7-8 and TRBJ2-1, with 7 bases that match TRBD2. CDR1 is SGHVS, CDR2 FQNEAQ, per germline. V shed 5 bases, J shed 3 bases, and the junction held 10 bases outside the gene matches. This CDR3 is built from 16 residues. The CDR3 protein is CASSLGGSLLYNEQFF. CDR3 coding DNA: TGTGCCAGCAGCCTCGGCGGGAGCCTCCTCTACAATGAGCAGTTCTTC.

V usage is TRBV6-6 and J usage is TRBJ2-7; 8 bases agree with TRBD1. The CDR3 runs 14 residues. Germline assignment: CDR1 MNHNY and CDR2 SVGAGI (reference sequence). The junction had 7 bases not matched to a gene; V was cut back by 6 bases and J by 3 bases. CDR3 nucleotide sequence: TGTGCCAGCAGACCCGGACAGGGTAACTACGAGCAGTACTTC. It translates to CASRPGQGNYEQYF.

The chain joins TRBV5-1 to TRBJ1-6, with 9 bases fitting TRBD1. Germline CDR1 and CDR2: SGHRS and YFSETQ. The CDR3 extends over 15 amino acids. The V gene end was trimmed by 4 bases and the J gene end by 7 bases; junction bases not matched to a gene: 6. This chain's CDR3 is CASSARQGENSPLHF. The CDR3 nucleotides read TGCGCCAGCAGCGCCAGACAGGGGGAGAATTCACCCCTCCACTTT.

The CDR3 is CASRKSGGGNTIYF. As DNA, the CDR3 is TGTGCCAGCAGGAAATCAGGGGGCGGAAACACCATATATTTT. The V call is TRBV27, the J call TRBJ1-3; TRBD1 aligns across 8 bases. J lost 4 bases, V lost 6 bases, and 5 bases had no gene match. The germline V gene has CDR1 MNHEY and CDR2 SMNVEV (reference sequence). The CDR3 sequence is 14 residues long.

This clone has a handful of counts. This CDR3 is CASSLDGKANTGELFF. In DNA form, the CDR3 reads TGCGCCAGCAGCCTAGACGGAAAAGCGAACACCGGGGAGCTGTTTTTT. The J gene is TRBJ2-2, the V gene TRBV5-1, with unresolved D. Trimming took 4 bases from V and 0 from J, leaving 13 bases between them. The germline V gene has CDR1 SGHRS and CDR2 YFSETQ. The CDR3 contains 16 residues.

The V call is TRBV19, the J call TRBJ2-2; TRBD1 is a possible D gene (5 bases). This CDR3 is 15 amino acids long. V was shortened by 6 bases and J by 2 bases, with 13 bases between the two germline ends. Germline CDR1 and CDR2: LNHDA and SQIVND (reference sequence). The CDR3 protein is CASRWEQANTGELFF. The CDR3 DNA follows: TGTGCCAGTAGATGGGAACAGGCTAACACCGGGGAGCTGTTTTTT.

The CDR3 DNA reads TGTGCCAGCAGCCCGATACGGACTAGCGAGAACACCGGGGAGCTGTTTTTT. It translates to CASSPIRTSENTGELFF. The gene calls are TRBV7-9 and TRBJ2-2, with 9 bases identical to TRBD2. CDR3 length: 17 amino acids. Losses at the gene ends were 5 bases for V and 1 base for J; bases not matched to a gene: 8. Germline V lookup: CDR1 SEHNR, CDR2 FQNEAQ (reference sequence).

The chain carries TRBV4-2 and TRBJ2-3; 7 positions match TRBD2. Germline values: CDR1 LGHNA, CDR2 YNFKEQ. This CDR3 contains 15 residues. V trimming: 4 bases; J trimming: 1 base; junction bases outside the gene matches: 5. The CDR3 reads CASSRSSGGTDTQYF. Written as DNA, the CDR3 is TGTGCCAGCAGCCGGTCTAGCGGAGGCACAGATACGCAGTATTTT.

V and J are TRBV6-5 and TRBJ2-7; 7 nucleotides line up with TRBD2. The CDR3 runs 15 residues. Germline loops: CDR1 MNHEY, CDR2 SVGAGI. The junction had 7 bases not matched to a gene; V was cut back by 4 bases and J by 1 base. The CDR3 protein is CASSFLADLSYEQYF. In DNA, the CDR3 is TGTGCCAGCAGTTTTCTAGCGGACCTTTCCTACGAGCAGTACTTC.

The CDR3 DNA is TGTGCCAGTAGTATAGATCGTAACTCCTATAATTCACCCCTCCACTTT. Translated, it gives CASSIDRNSYNSPLHF. The chain couples TRBV19 to TRBJ1-6; D remains unclear. This CDR3 has 16 residues. The germline CDR1 and CDR2 sequences are LNHDA and SQIVND (reference sequence). The ends were cut back, 0 bases at V and 0 bases at J, with 6 bases in the middle.

The gene calls are TRBV30 and TRBJ1-2; 8 bases are a match to TRBD1. The germline CDR1 and CDR2 sequences are GTSNPN and SVGIG (reference sequence). Unmatched junction bases numbered 14, after V lost 3 bases and J lost 14 bases. The CDR3 spans 13 residues. This CDR3 is CAWSPTGTGGVTF. The CDR3 DNA follows: TGTGCCTGGAGCCCAACCGGGACAGGCGGTGTTACCTTC.

This chain links TRBV20-1 with TRBJ2-1; TRBD2 aligns across 12 bases. The V gene end was trimmed by 3 bases and the J gene end by 7 bases; junction bases not matched to a gene: 4. CDR1 is DFQATT, CDR2 SNEGSKA, per germline (reference sequence). The CDR3 consists of 14 residues. This CDR3 is CSASYGLAGNEQFF. As DNA, the CDR3 is TGCAGTGCTAGTTACGGACTAGCGGGAAATGAGCAGTTCTTC.

V and J are TRBV7-2 and TRBJ1-2, with TRBD1 matching 7 bases. The CDR3 runs 15 residues. Germline V lookup: CDR1 SGHTA, CDR2 FQGNSA. The junction had 6 bases not matched to a gene; V was cut back by 5 bases and J by 0 bases. CDR3 protein: CASSPSQGTNYGYTF. The CDR3 region has the DNA TGTGCCAGCAGCCCCTCACAGGGGACTAACTATGGCTACACCTTC.

The V call is TRBV3-1 (or the pseudogene TRBV3-2), the J call TRBJ1-2; tentative D call: TRBD1 (5 bases). The CDR3 sequence is 18 residues long. Trimming removed 6 bases at V and 4 bases at J, with 27 bases between. Germline V lookup: CDR1 LGHDT, CDR2 YNNKEL (reference sequence). The CDR3 bases are TGTGCCAGCAGTCTAAAAAGGGGTCAGGTGGGTTCGGTCTATGGCTACACCTTC. It codes for CASSLKRGQVGSVYGYTF.

The rearrangement joins TRBV3-1 (or the pseudogene TRBV3-2) to TRBJ2-7; 7 positions agree with TRBD2. Germline lookup yields CDR1 LGHDT and CDR2 YNNKEL (reference sequence). The V gene end was trimmed by 4 bases and the J gene end by 1 base; junction bases not matched to a gene: 4. The CDR3 length is 14 residues. The CDR3 loop reads CASSLGSGSYEQYF. The CDR3 nucleotides read TGTGCCAGCAGCCTTGGTAGCGGGTCCTACGAGCAGTACTTC.

The gene calls are TRBV10-3 and TRBJ2-1; D is possibly TRBD2 (6 bases). The CDR3 is 15 amino acids. V was pared by 4 bases and J by 4 bases, with 14 bases between. Germline CDR1 reads ENHRY; CDR2 reads SYGVKD. Here the CDR3 reads CAISGGIGPYNEQFF. The CDR3 region has the DNA TGTGCCATCAGTGGCGGGATCGGGCCATACAATGAGCAGTTCTTC.

The V gene is TRBV3-1 (or the pseudogene TRBV3-2), the J gene TRBJ1-6; TRBD1 might be the D (5 bases). Germline CDR1 and CDR2: LGHDT and YNNKEL (reference sequence). The ends were cut back, 1 base at V and 0 bases at J, with 10 bases in the middle. The CDR3 contains 17 residues. For the CDR3, the DNA is TGTGCCAGCAGCCAAGTAAGCGGGGGCTCCTATAATTCACCCCTCCACTTT. Encoded protein: CASSQVSGGSYNSPLHF.